Presented here are 16 T cell receptor beta chains from one specimen sequenced in a study of technical replicates of blood from a few donors. The repertoire was sequenced with immunoSEQ multiplex PCR; TCRdb's copy has only in-frame clones and lacks some. The sample includes 70,000 to 85,000 clones, around 97% seen only once; the top ten take approximately 0.18%. Sample: T cells isolated from PBMCs. These receptors all come from a human donor in good health.

The chain links TRBV11-3 to TRBJ2-1; the match to TRBD2 covers 9 bases. The junction had 11 bases not matched to a gene; V was cut back by 5 bases and J by 0 bases. This CDR3 contains 18 residues. Per germline, CDR1 SGHNT and CDR2 YENEEA. The CDR3 nucleotides read TGTGCCAGCAGCCTCCGAGCGGGGGGCACGGCCTCCTACAATGAGCAGTTCTTC. Its protein product is CASSLRAGGTASYNEQFF.

The V call is TRBV4-1, the J call TRBJ2-3, with TRBD1 as a possible D gene (6 bases). The ends were cut back, 1 base at V and 2 bases at J, with 10 bases in the middle. The CDR3 loop spans 15 amino acids. CDR1 and CDR2 from the germline V gene are MGHRA and YSYEKL. In DNA, the CDR3 is TGCGCCAGCAGCCAAGGAGACAGGTACACAGATACGCAGTATTTT. This translates into CASSQGDRYTDTQYF.

The CDR3 loop is CASSPGTHEAFF. The CDR3 DNA reads TGCGCCAGCAGCCCGGGGACACATGAAGCTTTCTTT. This chain connects TRBV5-1 to TRBJ1-1, with D possibly being TRBD1 (6 bases). Trimming took off 4 bases at V and 7 bases at J, with 11 bases between the two ends. The CDR3 is 12 residues long. CDR1 is SGHRS and CDR2 is YFSETQ in the germline V gene.

The J gene is TRBJ2-2, the V gene TRBV11-2; 9 bases line up with TRBD2. V shed 1 base and J 6 bases; nucleotides not matched to a gene: 6. CDR1 and CDR2 from the germline V gene are SGHAT and FQNNGV. The CDR3 consists of 16 residues. CDR3 protein: CASSLVGGGAPGELFF. The CDR3 region has the DNA TGTGCCAGCAGCTTAGTCGGCGGGGGGGCCCCCGGGGAGCTGTTTTTT.

The chain combines TRBV4-1 with TRBJ1-4; D remains unclear. CDR1 is MGHRA, CDR2 YSYEKL, per germline. The CDR3 contains 15 residues. Trimming left V 1 base short and J 12 bases short, with 18 bases between. The CDR3 DNA follows: TGCGCCAGCAGCCAAGGGAATGGGCCCCGGGAGGAACTGTTTTTT. Translating it yields CASSQGNGPREELFF.

This chain links TRBV7-3 with TRBJ1-1, with 9 nucleotides matching TRBD1. Germline V gives CDR1 SGHTA, CDR2 FQGTGA. V gave up 5 bases and J gave up 1 base; unmatched junction bases: 2. The CDR3 loop spans 14 amino acids. CDR3 residues: CASSMGQGNTEAFF. The CDR3 DNA reads as TGTGCCAGCAGCATGGGACAGGGGAACACTGAAGCTTTCTTT.

This chain connects TRBV18 to TRBJ2-1; D gene ambiguous. This CDR3 spans 12 amino acids. Germline values: CDR1 KGHSH, CDR2 LQKENI. V was trimmed by 3 bases and J by 9 bases, leaving 9 bases between them. The DNA of the CDR3 is TGTGCCAGCTCACCGCAACTGGTTGAGCAGTTCTTC. Translated: CASSPQLVEQFF.

Note on this clone: The DNA is left out, because the CDR3 cannot be placed on it with certainty; the CDR3 is given as TCRdb lists it. The chain combines TRBV6-4 with TRBJ1-5. Germline CDR1 and CDR2: MRHNA and SNTAGT. The CDR3 extends over 17 residues, inclusive of both ends. CDR3 in amino acids: CASSDSRWGGPILAQHF.

The chain carries TRBV7-7 and TRBJ2-1, with TRBD1 matching over 10 bases. This CDR3 has 13 amino acids. In germline, CDR1 is SSHAT, CDR2 FNYEAQ (reference sequence). Trimming removed 5 bases from V and 9 bases from J; junction bases left unmatched: 4. The CDR3 nucleotides are TGTGCCAGCAGCCCGGACAGGGGGATTGAGCAGTTCTTC. It translates to CASSPDRGIEQFF.

This clone was detected only once. The CDR3: CASSQGGMVGADTQYF. CDR3 bases: TGTGCCAGCAGCCAAGGAGGAATGGTAGGAGCAGATACGCAGTATTTT. The chain links TRBV7-9 to TRBJ2-3; a weak D match, TRBD2 (5 bases). The CDR3 is 16 residues long. CDR1 SEHNR and CDR2 FQNEAQ come from the germline V gene (reference sequence). V was shortened by 5 bases and J by 4 bases, with 19 bases between the two germline ends.

This clone was seen just once. This chain uses TRBV11-2 with TRBJ2-7, with TRBD1 matching over 9 bases. The V gene's germline CDR1 is SGHAT and CDR2 FQNNGV. This CDR3 comprises 14 residues. V lost 6 bases and J lost 4; bases outside the gene matches: 7. CDR3 region: CASSLWTGVYEQYF. CDR3 coding DNA: TGTGCCAGCAGTTTATGGACAGGGGTGTACGAGCAGTACTTC.

This chain joins TRBV21-1 and TRBJ1-5; TRBD1 reflects the table's D call only, with no check against the DNA. TRBV21-1 represents a pseudogene. This CDR3 region has 17 residues. Here the CDR3 reads CASSKKNKGNGNQPQHF. The CDR3 nucleotides read TGTGCCAGCAGCAAAAAAAATAAGGGGAACGGCAATCAGCCCCAGCATTTT.

Concerning this clone itself: Other DNA sequences in this sample translate to the same CDR3. V usage is TRBV7-9 and J usage is TRBJ2-1, with 7 bases matching TRBD2. V dropped 3 bases and J dropped 2; count of bases not matched to a gene: 4. Germline CDR1 reads SEHNR; CDR2 reads FQNEAQ (reference sequence). The CDR3 spans 15 residues. In DNA form, the CDR3 reads TGTGCCAGCAGCTTCCGCGGGGGTGCCTACAATGAGCAGTTCTTC. Translation: CASSFRGGAYNEQFF.

V usage is TRBV6-1 and J usage is TRBJ2-5; 8 nucleotides agree with TRBD2. With 6 bases clipped from V and 1 base from J, the junction kept 4 bases outside the gene matches. The length of the CDR3 is 14 residues. Germline lookup yields CDR1 MNHNS and CDR2 SASEGT. The CDR3 is CASRKSGSQETQYF. The CDR3 DNA reads as TGTGCCAGCAGAAAAAGCGGGAGCCAAGAGACCCAGTACTTC.

As DNA, the CDR3 is TGCGCCAGCAGCCCGGGGGGTATAGGACGGTTGAACACTGAAGCTTTCTTT. Residues: CASSPGGIGRLNTEAFF. The V gene is TRBV4-1, the J gene TRBJ1-1; possibly TRBD1 for D (5 bases). Germline lookup yields CDR1 MGHRA and CDR2 YSYEKL. Deletions cut 4 bases from V and 0 bases from J, with 18 bases between. This CDR3 is 17 amino acids long.

The chain has TRBV7-3 and TRBJ1-3; tentative D call: TRBD1 (6 bases). Germline CDR1 and CDR2: SGHTA and FQGTGA. The CDR3 length is 15 residues. Trimming removed 5 bases at V and 9 bases at J, with 20 bases between. The CDR3 loop is CASSPGGQIWTTIYF. The CDR3 DNA follows: TGTGCCAGCAGCCCCGGTGGACAGATCTGGACCACCATATATTTT. The full variable domain, with the rest looked up from reference TRBV7-3 and TRBJ1-3, is GAGVSQTPSNKVTEKGKYVELRCDPISGHTALYWYRQSLGQGPEFLIYFQGTGAADDSGLPNDRFFAVRPEGSVSTLKIQRTERGDSAVYLCASSPGGQIWTTIYFGEGSWLTVV.